This TCR beta chain comes out of a study of T cells after yellow fever vaccination. Study-wide context: Libraries from low-cell-number fractions were prepared with the SMART-Seq v4 Ultra Low Input RNA kit.

Regarding the study as a whole: FACS-sorted repertoires could contain abundant clonotypes contaminating from the bulk population. Post-booster repertoires contained most primary-vaccination clones again (about 95% CD4, 88% CD8).

The sample holds many counts of this clonotype. Its specificity is unknown. Germline V CDR1 and CDR2: SGHKS, YYEKEE (reference sequence). Trimming stripped 4 bases from V and 3 bases from J, with 13 bases between. CDR3 length: 15 amino acids. TCRdb reanalysed the 5' RACE reads using MiXCR and keeps one entry per CDR3 protein. The sample holds some 350,000 distinct CDR3 sequences, around 6.5% seen once. Specimen: PBMCs, collected 5 days after the yellow fever booster vaccination. This receptor was identified in a man aged 25-45 years who received the YFV17D yellow fever vaccine. The V gene is TRBV5-5, the J gene TRBJ2-2; tentatively, D is TRBD1 (6 bases). CDR3 DNA sequence: TGTGCCAGCAGCGAAGGGGACACAGACACCGGGGAGCTGTTTTTT. It codes for CASSEGDTDTGELFF.